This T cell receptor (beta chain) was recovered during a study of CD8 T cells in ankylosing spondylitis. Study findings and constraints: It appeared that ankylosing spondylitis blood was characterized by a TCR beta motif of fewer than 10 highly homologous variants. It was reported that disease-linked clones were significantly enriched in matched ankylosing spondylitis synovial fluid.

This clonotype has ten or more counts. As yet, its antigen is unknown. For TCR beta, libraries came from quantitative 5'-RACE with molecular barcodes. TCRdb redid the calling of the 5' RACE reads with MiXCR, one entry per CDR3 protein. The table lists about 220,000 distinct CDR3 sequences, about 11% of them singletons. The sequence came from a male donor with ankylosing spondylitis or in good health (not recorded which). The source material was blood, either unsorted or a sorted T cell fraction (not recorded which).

CDR3 protein: CSYENRDTFTGELFF. CDR3 coding DNA: TGCAGTTACGAGAACCGGGACACCTTCACCGGGGAGCTGTTTTTT. The rearrangement links TRBV20-1 to TRBJ2-2, with TRBD1 as a possible D gene (6 bases). The CDR3 is 15 amino acids. Trimming cost V 8 bases and J 4 bases, with 20 bases left between them. Germline V gene lookup returns CDR1 DFQATT and CDR2 SNEGSKA (reference sequence).